The clone carrying this T cell receptor beta chain was seen only a few times. What it binds is not known. The data were obtained in a study of cytomegalovirus exposure and HLA in healthy donors. Across the study: The same platform used for the 666 first-cohort repertoires was also used for the approximately 120 validation repertoires, as a later analysis reported.

Study findings and constraints: Most TCR sequences were rare, but some public TCRs occurred in many donors. 164 TCR beta chains were listed as cytomegalovirus-associated.

Generated by immunoSEQ multiplex PCR, the TCRdb table keeps only in-frame clones and is missing some. Of a few hundred thousand clones in the sample, around 86% were seen once. Trimming at V came to 4 bases and at J to 1 base, leaving 4 bases not matched to a gene. Germline CDR1 reads SGHNT; CDR2 reads YYREEE (reference sequence). The CDR3 runs to 15 residues. The sample consisted of PBMCs. The chain is built from TRBV5-4 and TRBJ2-7; 11 bases agree with TRBD2. The TCR was taken from a woman between 18 and 30 years old in good health and CMV-seronegative. For the CDR3, the DNA is TGTGCCAGCAGCGCCGGGACTAGCGGATCCTACGAGCAGTACTTC. It encodes CASSAGTSGSYEQYF.